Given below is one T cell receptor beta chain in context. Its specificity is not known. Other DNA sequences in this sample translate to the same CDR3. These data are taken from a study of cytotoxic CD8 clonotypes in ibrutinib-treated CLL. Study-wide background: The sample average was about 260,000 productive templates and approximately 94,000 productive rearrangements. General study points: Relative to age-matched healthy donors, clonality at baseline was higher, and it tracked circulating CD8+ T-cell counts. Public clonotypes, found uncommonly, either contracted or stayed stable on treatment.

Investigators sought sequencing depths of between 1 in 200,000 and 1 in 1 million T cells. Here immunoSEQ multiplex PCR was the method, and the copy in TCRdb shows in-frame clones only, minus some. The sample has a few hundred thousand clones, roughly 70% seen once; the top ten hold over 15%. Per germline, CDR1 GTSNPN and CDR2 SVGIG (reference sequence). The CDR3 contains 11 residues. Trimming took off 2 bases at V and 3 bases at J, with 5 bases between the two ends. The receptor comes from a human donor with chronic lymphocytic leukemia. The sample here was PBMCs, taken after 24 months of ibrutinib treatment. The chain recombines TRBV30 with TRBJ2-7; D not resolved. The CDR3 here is CAWSPSYEQYF. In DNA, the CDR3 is TGTGCCTGGAGTCCGAGCTACGAGCAGTACTTC.